The source of this TCR beta chain is a study of blood T cell repertoires in COVID-19 (TCRdb year 2020). Regarding the complete study: Samples covering the acute and convalescent phases of COVID-19 were provided by collaborators in the United States, Italy and Spain. The material from the prospective study consisted of cDNA or gDNA derived from T cells, B-cell-depleted T cells, or PBMCs. Subjects who had been exposed to COVID-19, were actively infected with it, or had recovered from it provided the deeply sampled blood TCRbeta repertoires that made up the dataset. The repertoires were released in a freely available public database meant as a resource for research on the immune response to SARS-CoV-2. Samples were obtained from the ongoing ImmuneRACE study (first 160 participants) and from 1,254 subjects provided by 6 global collaborators. Nearly every sample came with metadata listing a de-identified subject ID, COVID-19 status, age in years and sex. HLA class I and class II types, where available, came from metadata supplied by the sample provider rather than from assay-based typing.

The immunoSEQ Assay, a bias-controlled multiplex PCR, was used to amplify TCRbeta CDR3 regions from genomic DNA. The study's processing was this. The number of nucleated cells in each sample was estimated from the amplification of reference gene primers within the assay. To quantify the absolute abundance of each unique TCRbeta CDR3 rearrangement, sequence reads were collapsed and filtered. For each sample, productive Simpson clonality was calculated by taking the square root of Simpson's diversity index across productive rearrangements. The source is immuneACCESS, and TCRdb retained only in-frame sequences with V and J called. Part of the clones is not carried over; for the studies checked, unresolved V genes explain less than half of this, and the remainder is unexplained. V, J and clone size derive from that table, while D and trimming were established from the DNA sequence. This sample is represented by 70,000 to 95,000 clones; about 79% of them were singletons. Clones ranked in the top ten supply 20% to 25% of the sample.

Collaborating institutions collected whole blood in K2EDTA tubes following their own protocols. For TCRbeta analysis, collaborator samples were shipped as frozen whole blood, as isolated PBMCs, or as DNA extracted from either sample type. Remarks on this clone: What this receptor recognizes is not known. There are no base qualities to consult, and no much larger clone falls within one base.

Overall study outcomes, separate from this receptor: The quantity of clinical and demographic metadata differed by source and by participant and was supplied without curation.

Counted from cysteine to phenylalanine, this CDR3 has 13 amino acids. The retained sequence is limited to the CDR3, 39 bases, with the frame set at the first base. Sequences SGHVS (CDR1) and FNYEAQ (CDR2) are obtained from the germline V gene. V is reduced by 5 bases and J by 4 bases, leaving a spacing of 12 bases between them. The sample consisted of peripheral blood. This sequence uses TRBV7-6 and TRBJ2-7, with the D gene call left open. This clonotype originated in a woman aged 45-65 years with acute or convalescent COVID-19. The sequenced DNA is TGTGCCAGCAGCGCTCCCCTAGAGTACGAGCAGTACTTC. Its translation reads: CASSAPLEYEQYF.